This T cell receptor beta chain was captured by sequencing in a study of blood T cell repertoires in COVID-19. Study-wide context: The analysed material was cDNA or gDNA that came from T cells, B-cell-depleted T cells, or PBMCs.

Cohorts were determined from participant-reported clinical history. The study counted Cohort 3 donors as recovered given two negative PCRs, clearance, or symptom resolution. In the source study's methods: How many nucleated cells were present was estimated from reference gene primer amplification. Libraries were prepared by immunoSEQ multiplex PCR; TCRdb keeps only in-frame clonotypes and omits some of them. The V and J calls and clone size are taken from that table; D and trimming were inferred from the DNA. This repertoire shows approximately 380,000 clones, more than 75% found once; its top ten account for 1.2%. Trimming cost V 1 base and J 2 bases, with 4 bases left between them. Per the germline V gene, CDR1 is LNHDA and CDR2 is SQIVND (reference sequence). The CDR3 has 13 residues.

This clonotype originated in a woman aged 18-30 years who had recovered from COVID-19. The sequencing sample was made of PBMCs or T cells enriched from blood (not recorded which). This rearrangement joins TRBV19 to TRBJ2-3; no firm D call. CDR3 residues: CASSIGYTDTQYF. CDR3 coding DNA: TGTGCCAGTAGTATAGGTTACACAGATACGCAGTATTTT.